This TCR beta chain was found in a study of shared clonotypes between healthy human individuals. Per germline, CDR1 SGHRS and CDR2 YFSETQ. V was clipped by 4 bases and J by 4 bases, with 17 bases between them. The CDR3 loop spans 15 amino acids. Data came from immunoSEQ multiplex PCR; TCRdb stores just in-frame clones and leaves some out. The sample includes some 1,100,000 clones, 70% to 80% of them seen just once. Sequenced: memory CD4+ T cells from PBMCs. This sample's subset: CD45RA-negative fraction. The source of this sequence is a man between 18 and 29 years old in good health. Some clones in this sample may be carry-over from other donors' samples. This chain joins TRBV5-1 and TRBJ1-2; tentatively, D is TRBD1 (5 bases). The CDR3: CASSADRDRLYGYTF. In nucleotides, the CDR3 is TGCGCCAGCAGCGCTGACCGGGACCGCCTCTATGGCTACACCTTC.